This record looks at one T cell receptor beta chain sequence and its context. The antigen is unknown. This entry is derived from a study of blood T cells in healthy people across ages. Each donor's blood draw was around 9.1 milliliters of peripheral blood. Each sample used at least 6 million PBMCs. CDR1 is SGHKS and CDR2 is YYEKEE in the germline V gene (reference sequence). This CDR3 is 19 amino acids long. V dropped 4 bases and J dropped 7 bases, with 30 bases sitting between them. General study findings and limits: The lack of PBMC sorting stopped any conclusive naive versus antigen-experienced comparison.

Together with a sample-barcoded 5' primer, a J-beta primer mix was included in a second PCR lasting roughly 6 to 12 cycles. Every individual sample yielded 2.5 million or more paired-end reads (each containing CDR3). A single record per CDR3 protein comes from TCRdb applying MiXCR to the 5' RACE reads. The data hold around 1,500,000 distinct CDR3 sequences, with 42% observed a single time. This TCR was recovered from a woman aged 18-29 years in good health. V and J are TRBV5-5 and TRBJ2-1; tentatively, D is TRBD2 (6 bases). The sequenced sample was blood. CDR3 residues: CASSIPGLTSNAGANEQFF. In DNA, the CDR3 is TGTGCCAGCAGCATACCGGGACTCACCTCGAACGCTGGGGCGAATGAGCAGTTCTTC. The complete variable domain, with remaining parts taken from reference TRBV5-5 and TRBJ2-1, reads DAGVTQSPTHLIKTRGQQVTLRCSPISGHKSVSWYQQVLGQGPQFIFQYYEKEERGRGNFPDRFSARQFPNYSSELNVNALLLGDSALYLCASSIPGLTSNAGANEQFFGPGTRLTVL.